This entry describes one TCR beta chain. Amplification yielded TCR beta CDR3 regions, with RNA transcripts as the source. Using the HTBI primer set, a first-round RT-PCR was run on the TCR CDR3. From the multiplex PCR reads, TCRdb called clonotypes with MiXCR, one entry per CDR3 protein. The table has about 680,000 distinct CDR3 sequences, 30% to 40% seen once. The germline gives CDR1 SGHVT, CDR2 SQSDAQ. V lost 6 bases and J lost 0, with 15 bases in between. The CDR3 is 15 residues long. This sample was taken from a study of T cells in Graves' hyperthyroidism and ophthalmopathy. The rearrangement joins TRBV7-4 to TRBJ2-7; a possible D gene is TRBD1 (6 bases). The source is a woman in her thirties or forties with Graves' hyperthyroidism. What was sequenced was blood. The CDR3 spells CASSYSGASSYEQYF. In DNA, the CDR3 is TGTGCCAGCAGTTACTCAGGGGCGAGCTCCTACGAGCAGTACTTC.